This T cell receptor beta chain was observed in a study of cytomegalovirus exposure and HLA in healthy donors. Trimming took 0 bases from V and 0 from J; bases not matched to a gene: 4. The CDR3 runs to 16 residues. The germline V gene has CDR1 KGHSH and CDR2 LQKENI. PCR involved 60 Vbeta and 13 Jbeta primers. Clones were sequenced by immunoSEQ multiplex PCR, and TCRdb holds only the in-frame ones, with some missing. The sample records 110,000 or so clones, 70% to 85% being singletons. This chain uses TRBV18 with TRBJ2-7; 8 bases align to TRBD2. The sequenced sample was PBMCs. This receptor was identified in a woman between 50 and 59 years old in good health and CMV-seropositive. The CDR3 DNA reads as TGTGCCAGCTCACCACCCCCAACTAGCGGCTCCTACGAGCAGTACTTC. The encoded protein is CASSPPPTSGSYEQYF.